The following is a TCR beta chain sequence with its context. There is no known antigen for this receptor. Within one base of it there is no much larger clone, and no base qualities were kept. The sample is drawn from a study of control samples from healthy donors and cancer patients (dated by TCRdb to 2020 to 2022). Libraries were constructed by the immunoSEQ multiplex PCR assay. TCRdb took this table from immuneACCESS and kept in-frame rearrangements with V and J called. Such tables lack part of the clones; where checked against another copy, unresolved V genes explain under half of the gap, and the rest is unexplained. Recorded for this sample are roughly 220,000 clones; over 90% of them occurred a single time. The ten largest account for around 1.5% of the sample. V loses 3 bases of germline sequence and J loses 2 bases, and the interval between the two ends is 8 bases. According to the germline V gene, CDR1 reads SGHTA and CDR2 reads FQGNSA. The CDR3 goes from the cysteine to the phenylalanine over 13 residues. CDR3 DNA is the only sequence kept; it has 39 bases, read in frame from the first base.

This sequence uses TRBV7-2 and TRBJ2-7, with the identity of the D gene unclear. Sequenced: blood. The receptor's source is a man aged 50 to 60 in good health. The base sequence is TGTGCCAGCAGCTTCGGGTTGCCCTACGAGCAGTACTTC. It translates as CASSFGLPYEQYF.